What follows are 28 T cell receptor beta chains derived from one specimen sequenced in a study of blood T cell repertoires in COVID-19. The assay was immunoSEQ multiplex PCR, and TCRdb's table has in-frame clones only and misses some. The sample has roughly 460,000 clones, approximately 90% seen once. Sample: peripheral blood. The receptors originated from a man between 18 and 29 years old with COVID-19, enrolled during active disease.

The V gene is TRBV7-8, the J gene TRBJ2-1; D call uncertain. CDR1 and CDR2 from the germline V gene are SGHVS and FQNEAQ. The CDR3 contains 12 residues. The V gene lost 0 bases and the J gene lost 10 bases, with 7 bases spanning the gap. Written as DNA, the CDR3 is TGTGCCAGCAGCTTAGCCCTTCCCGAGCAGTTCTTC. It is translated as CASSLALPEQFF. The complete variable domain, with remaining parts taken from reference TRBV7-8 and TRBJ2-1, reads GAGVSQSPRYKVAKRGQDVALRCDPISGHVSLFWYQQALGQGPEFLTYFQNEAQLDKSGLPSDRFFAERPEGSVSTLKIQRTQQEDSAVYLCASSLALPEQFFGPGTRLTVL.

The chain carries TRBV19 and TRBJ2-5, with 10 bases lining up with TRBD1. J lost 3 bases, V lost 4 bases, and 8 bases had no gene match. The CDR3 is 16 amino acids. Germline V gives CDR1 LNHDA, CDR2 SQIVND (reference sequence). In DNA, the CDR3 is TGTGCCAGTAGTAAACGGACAGGGGGAACGGAAGAGACCCAGTACTTC. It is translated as CASSKRTGGTEETQYF.

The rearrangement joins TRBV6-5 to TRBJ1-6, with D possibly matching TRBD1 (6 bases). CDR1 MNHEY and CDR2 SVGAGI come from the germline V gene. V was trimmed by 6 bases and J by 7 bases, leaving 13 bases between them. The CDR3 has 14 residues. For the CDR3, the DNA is TGTGCCAGCAGGAGGGGGGGGAGCAATTCACCCCTCCACTTT. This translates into CASRRGGSNSPLHF.

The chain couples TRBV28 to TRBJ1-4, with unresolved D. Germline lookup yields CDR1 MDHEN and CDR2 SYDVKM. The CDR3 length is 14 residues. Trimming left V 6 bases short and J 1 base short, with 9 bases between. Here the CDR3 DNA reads TGTGCCAGCAGGGTGGGGAGAACTAATGAAAAACTGTTTTTT. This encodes CASRVGRTNEKLFF.

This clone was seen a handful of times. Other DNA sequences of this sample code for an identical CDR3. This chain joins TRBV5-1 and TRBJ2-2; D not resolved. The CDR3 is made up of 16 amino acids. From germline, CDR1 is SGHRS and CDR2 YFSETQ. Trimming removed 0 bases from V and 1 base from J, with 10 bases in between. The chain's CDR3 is CASSLERVQNTGELFF. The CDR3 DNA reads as TGCGCCAGCAGCTTGGAACGGGTGCAGAACACCGGGGAGCTGTTTTTT.

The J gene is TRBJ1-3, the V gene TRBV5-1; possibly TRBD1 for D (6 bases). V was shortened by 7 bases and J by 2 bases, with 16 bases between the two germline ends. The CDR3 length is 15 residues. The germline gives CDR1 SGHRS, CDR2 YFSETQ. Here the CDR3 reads CASSRGQITGNTIYF. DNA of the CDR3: TGCGCCAGCTCCCGAGGACAGATAACTGGAAACACCATATATTTT.

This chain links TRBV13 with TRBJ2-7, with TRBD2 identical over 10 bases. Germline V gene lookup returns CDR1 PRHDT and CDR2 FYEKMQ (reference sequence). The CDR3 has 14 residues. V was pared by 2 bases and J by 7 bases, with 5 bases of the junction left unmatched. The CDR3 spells CASSLLAGAREQYF. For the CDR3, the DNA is TGTGCCAGCAGCTTACTAGCGGGAGCACGGGAGCAGTACTTC.

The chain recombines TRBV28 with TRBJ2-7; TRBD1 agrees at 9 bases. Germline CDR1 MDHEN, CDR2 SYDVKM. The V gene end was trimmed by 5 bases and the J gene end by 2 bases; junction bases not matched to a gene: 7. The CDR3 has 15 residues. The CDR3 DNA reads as TGTGCCAGCAGTATCCTCGACAGGGGGGCCTACGAGCAGTACTTC. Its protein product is CASSILDRGAYEQYF.

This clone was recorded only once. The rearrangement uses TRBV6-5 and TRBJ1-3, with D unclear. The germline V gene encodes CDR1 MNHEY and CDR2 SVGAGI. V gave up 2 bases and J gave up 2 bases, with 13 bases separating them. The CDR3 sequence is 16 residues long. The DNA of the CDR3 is TGTGCCAGCAGTTACAACCTAGTACCCCCTGGAAACACCATATATTTT. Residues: CASSYNLVPPGNTIYF.

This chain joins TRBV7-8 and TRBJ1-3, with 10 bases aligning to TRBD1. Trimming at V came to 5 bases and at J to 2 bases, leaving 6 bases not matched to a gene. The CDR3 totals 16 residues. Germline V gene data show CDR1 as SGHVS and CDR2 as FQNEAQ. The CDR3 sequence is CASSVTGTGAGNTIYF. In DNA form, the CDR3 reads TGTGCCAGCAGCGTAACCGGGACAGGGGCTGGAAACACCATATATTTT.

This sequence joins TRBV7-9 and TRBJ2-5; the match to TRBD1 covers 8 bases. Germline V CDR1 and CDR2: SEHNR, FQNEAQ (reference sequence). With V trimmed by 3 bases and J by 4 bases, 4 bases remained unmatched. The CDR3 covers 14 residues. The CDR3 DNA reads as TGTGCCAGCAGCTTGTCAGGGGGCCGAGAGACCCAGTACTTC. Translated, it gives CASSLSGGRETQYF.

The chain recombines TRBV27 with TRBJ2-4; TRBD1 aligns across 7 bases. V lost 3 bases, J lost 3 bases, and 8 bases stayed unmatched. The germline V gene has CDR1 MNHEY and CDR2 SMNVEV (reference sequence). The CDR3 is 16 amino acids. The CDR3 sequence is CASSFGTGAGKNIQYF. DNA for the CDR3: TGTGCCAGCAGTTTCGGTACAGGGGCGGGCAAAAACATTCAGTACTTC.

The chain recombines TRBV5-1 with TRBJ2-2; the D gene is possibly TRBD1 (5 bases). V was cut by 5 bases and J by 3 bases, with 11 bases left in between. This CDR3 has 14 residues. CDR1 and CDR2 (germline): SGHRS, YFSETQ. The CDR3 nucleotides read TGCGCCAGCAGGGAATTAGGGGACACCGGGGAGCTGTTTTTT. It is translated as CASRELGDTGELFF. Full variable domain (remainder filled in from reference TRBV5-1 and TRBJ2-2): KAGVTQTPRYLIKTRGQQVTLSCSPISGHRSVSWYQQTPGQGLQFLFEYFSETQRNKGNFPGRFSGRQFSNSRSEMNVSTLELGDSALYLCASRELGDTGELFFGEGSRLTVL.

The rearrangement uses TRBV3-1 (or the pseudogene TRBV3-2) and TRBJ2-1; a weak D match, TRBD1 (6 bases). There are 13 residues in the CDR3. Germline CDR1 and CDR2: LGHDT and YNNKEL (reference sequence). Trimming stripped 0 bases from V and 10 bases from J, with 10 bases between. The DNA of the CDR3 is TGTGCCAGCAGCCAAGATCGTAGGGGGGAGCAGTTCTTC. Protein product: CASSQDRRGEQFF.

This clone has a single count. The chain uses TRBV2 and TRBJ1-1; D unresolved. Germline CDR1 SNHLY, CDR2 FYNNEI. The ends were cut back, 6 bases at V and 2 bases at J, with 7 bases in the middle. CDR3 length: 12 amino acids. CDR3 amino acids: CASRRLNTEAFF. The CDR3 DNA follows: TGTGCCAGCAGGCGATTAAACACTGAAGCTTTCTTT. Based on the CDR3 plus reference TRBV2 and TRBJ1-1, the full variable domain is EPEVTQTPSHQVTQMGQEVILRCVPISNHLYFYWYRQILGQKVEFLVSFYNNEISEKSEIFDDQFSVERPDGSNFTLKIRSTKLEDSAMYFCASRRLNTEAFFGQGTRLTVV.

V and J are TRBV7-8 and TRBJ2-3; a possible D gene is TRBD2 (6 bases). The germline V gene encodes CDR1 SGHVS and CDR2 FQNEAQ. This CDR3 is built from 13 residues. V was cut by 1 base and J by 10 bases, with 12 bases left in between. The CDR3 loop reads CASSLEGGRAQYF. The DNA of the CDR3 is TGTGCCAGCAGCTTAGAAGGAGGGAGAGCGCAGTATTTT. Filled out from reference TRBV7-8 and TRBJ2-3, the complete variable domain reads GAGVSQSPRYKVAKRGQDVALRCDPISGHVSLFWYQQALGQGPEFLTYFQNEAQLDKSGLPSDRFFAERPEGSVSTLKIQRTQQEDSAVYLCASSLEGGRAQYFGPGTRLTVL.

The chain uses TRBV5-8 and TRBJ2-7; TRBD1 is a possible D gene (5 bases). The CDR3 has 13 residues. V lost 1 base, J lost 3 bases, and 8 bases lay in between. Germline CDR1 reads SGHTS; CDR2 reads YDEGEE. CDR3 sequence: CASSLRQGYEQYF. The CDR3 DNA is TGTGCCAGCAGCTTGAGGCAGGGCTACGAGCAGTACTTC.

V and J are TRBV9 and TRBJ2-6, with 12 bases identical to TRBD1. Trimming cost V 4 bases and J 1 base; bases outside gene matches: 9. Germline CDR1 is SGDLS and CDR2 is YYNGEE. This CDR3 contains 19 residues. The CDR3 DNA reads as TGTGCCAGCAGCCCCGCCCAGGGACAGGGGGCGTCTGGGGCCAACGTCCTGACTTTC. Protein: CASSPAQGQGASGANVLTF.

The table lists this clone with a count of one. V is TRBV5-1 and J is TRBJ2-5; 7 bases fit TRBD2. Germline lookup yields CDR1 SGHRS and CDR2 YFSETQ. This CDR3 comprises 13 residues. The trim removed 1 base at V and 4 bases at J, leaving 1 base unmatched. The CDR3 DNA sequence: TGCGCCAGCAGCTTGACGGGGGGAGAGACCCAGTACTTC. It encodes CASSLTGGETQYF.

This CDR3 is CASSEGTVYEQYF. The DNA for the CDR3 is TGTGCCAGCAGTGAGGGGACAGTCTACGAGCAGTACTTC. The chain employs TRBV6-1 and TRBJ2-7; TRBD1 agrees at 7 bases. With 3 bases clipped from V and 3 bases from J, the junction kept 2 bases outside the gene matches. This CDR3 spans 13 amino acids. Germline assignment: CDR1 MNHNS and CDR2 SASEGT.

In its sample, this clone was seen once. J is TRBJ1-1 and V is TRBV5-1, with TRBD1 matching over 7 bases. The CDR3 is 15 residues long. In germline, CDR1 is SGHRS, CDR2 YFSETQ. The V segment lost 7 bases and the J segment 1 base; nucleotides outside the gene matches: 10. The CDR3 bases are TGCGCCAGCCGACCAGGACAGGAGCCGAACACTGAAGCTTTCTTT. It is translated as CASRPGQEPNTEAFF.

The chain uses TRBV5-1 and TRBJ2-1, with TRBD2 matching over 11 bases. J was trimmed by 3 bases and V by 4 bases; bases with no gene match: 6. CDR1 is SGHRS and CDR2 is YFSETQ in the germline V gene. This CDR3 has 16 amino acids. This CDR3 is CASSALAGVDYNEQFF. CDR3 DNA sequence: TGCGCCAGCAGCGCACTAGCGGGAGTGGACTACAATGAGCAGTTCTTC.

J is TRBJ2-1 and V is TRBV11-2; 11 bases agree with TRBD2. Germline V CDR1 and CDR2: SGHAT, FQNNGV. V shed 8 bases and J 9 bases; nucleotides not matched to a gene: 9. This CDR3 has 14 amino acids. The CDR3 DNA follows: TGTGCCAGCCTAGCGGGGGGAGATCTAGGTGAGCAGTTCTTC. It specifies CASLAGGDLGEQFF.

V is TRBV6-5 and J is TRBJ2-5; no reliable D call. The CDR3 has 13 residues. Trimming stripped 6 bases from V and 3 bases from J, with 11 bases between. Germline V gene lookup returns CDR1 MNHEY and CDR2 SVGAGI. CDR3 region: CASRPQFKETQYF. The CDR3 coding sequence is TGTGCCAGCAGGCCACAGTTTAAAGAGACCCAGTACTTC.

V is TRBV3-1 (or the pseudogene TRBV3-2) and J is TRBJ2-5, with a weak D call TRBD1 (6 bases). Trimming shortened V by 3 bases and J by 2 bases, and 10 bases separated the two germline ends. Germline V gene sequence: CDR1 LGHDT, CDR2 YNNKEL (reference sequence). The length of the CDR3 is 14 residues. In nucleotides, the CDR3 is TGTGCCAGCAGCCATAGGGGGACACAAGAGACCCAGTACTTC. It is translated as CASSHRGTQETQYF.

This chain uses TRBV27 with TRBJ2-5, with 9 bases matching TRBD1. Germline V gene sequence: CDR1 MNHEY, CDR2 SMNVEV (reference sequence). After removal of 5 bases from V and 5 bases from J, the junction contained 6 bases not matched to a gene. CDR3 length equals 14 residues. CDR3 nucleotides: TGTGCCAGCAGTAGGGACAGGGTGGCGGAGACCCAGTACTTC. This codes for CASSRDRVAETQYF.

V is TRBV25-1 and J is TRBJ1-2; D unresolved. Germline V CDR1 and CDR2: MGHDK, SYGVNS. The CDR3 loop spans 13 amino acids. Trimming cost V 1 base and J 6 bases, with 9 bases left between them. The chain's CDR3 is CASSELNGDGYTF. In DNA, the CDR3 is TGTGCCAGCAGTGAATTAAACGGAGATGGCTACACCTTC.

CDR3 protein: CASSAVGVKTEAFF. CDR3 nucleotide sequence: TGTGCCAGTAGTGCGGTCGGTGTTAAGACTGAAGCTTTCTTT. The rearrangement links TRBV19 to TRBJ1-1, with D hard to call. The CDR3 has 14 residues. CDR1 and CDR2 (germline): LNHDA, SQIVND (reference sequence). Trimming took 5 bases from V and 5 from J, leaving 15 bases between them.